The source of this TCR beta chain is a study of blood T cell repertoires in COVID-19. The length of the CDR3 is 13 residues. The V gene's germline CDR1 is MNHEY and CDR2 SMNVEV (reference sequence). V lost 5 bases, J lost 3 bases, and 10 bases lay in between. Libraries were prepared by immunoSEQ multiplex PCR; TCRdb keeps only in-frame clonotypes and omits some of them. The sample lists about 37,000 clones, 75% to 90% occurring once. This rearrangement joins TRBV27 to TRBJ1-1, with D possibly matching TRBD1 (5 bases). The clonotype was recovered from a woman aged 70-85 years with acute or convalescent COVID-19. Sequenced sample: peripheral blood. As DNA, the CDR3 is TGTGCCAGCAGTACAATCAGGGACACTGAAGCTTTCTTT. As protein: CASSTIRDTEAFF.